The 18 T cell receptor beta chains below come from one sample, sequenced in a study of cytomegalovirus exposure and HLA in healthy donors. Only in-frame clones appear in the TCRdb table, and some are missing; sequencing was by immunoSEQ multiplex PCR. In the table there are about 82,000 clones, 90% to 95% of which are singletons. Material: PBMCs. The source of these receptors is a man between 18 and 35 years old in good health and CMV-seronegative.

The V gene is TRBV7-2, the J gene TRBJ2-7, with 10 bases aligning to TRBD2. The V and J ends lost 5 bases and 3 bases, in that order; junction bases with no gene match: 4. The CDR3 covers 14 residues. Germline CDR1 and CDR2: SGHTA and FQGNSA. CDR3 sequence (DNA): TGTGCCAGCAGCCCGGGACTAGCGAACTACGAGCAGTACTTC. It codes for CASSPGLANYEQYF.

This clone is a singleton in its sample. This chain links TRBV27 with TRBJ2-1; TRBD1 agrees at 9 bases. This CDR3 has 15 amino acids. Germline V gives CDR1 MNHEY, CDR2 SMNVEV (reference sequence). V lost 6 bases, J lost 4 bases, and 7 bases stayed unmatched. Here the CDR3 DNA reads TGTGCCAGCAGCGCGGGACAGGGTCTATACAATGAGCAGTTCTTC. It yields the protein CASSAGQGLYNEQFF.

This sequence joins TRBV5-1 and TRBJ1-1; D gene ambiguous. CDR3 length: 13 residues. Germline assignment: CDR1 SGHRS and CDR2 YFSETQ. V was trimmed by 4 bases and J by 0 bases, leaving 7 bases between them. Here the CDR3 reads CASSAGLNTEAFF. In nucleotides, the CDR3 is TGCGCCAGCAGCGCGGGCCTGAACACTGAAGCTTTCTTT.

The gene calls are TRBV5-1 and TRBJ1-6; D not resolved. Trimming stripped 0 bases from V and 4 bases from J, with 5 bases between. The CDR3 has 14 amino acids. Germline V CDR1 and CDR2: SGHRS, YFSETQ. This chain's CDR3 is CASSLEQYNSPLHF. As DNA, the CDR3 is TGCGCCAGCAGCTTGGAACAGTATAATTCACCCCTCCACTTT.

The chain recombines TRBV5-1 with TRBJ1-1, with no clear D. This CDR3 is built from 13 residues. Germline CDR1 is SGHRS and CDR2 is YFSETQ. V was cut by 1 base and J by 5 bases, with 9 bases left in between. CDR3 region: CASSLMEGTEAFF. CDR3 nucleotide sequence: TGCGCCAGCAGCTTGATGGAGGGTACTGAAGCTTTCTTT.

The rearrangement uses TRBV6-1 and TRBJ1-2; no definite D call. The CDR3 runs 16 residues. The germline V and J ends were trimmed by 2 bases and 0 bases, with 13 bases remaining between them. The germline CDR1 and CDR2 sequences are MNHNS and SASEGT. CDR3 sequence reads: CASSEMPGKANYGYTF. CDR3 nucleotides: TGTGCCAGCAGTGAAATGCCAGGAAAGGCTAACTATGGCTACACCTTC.

The chain is built from TRBV18 and TRBJ1-5; a possible D gene is TRBD1 (6 bases). Trimming removed 3 bases at V and 3 bases at J, with 12 bases between. Per the germline V gene, CDR1 is KGHSH and CDR2 is LQKENI. This CDR3 comprises 15 residues. CDR3 amino acids: CASSPLDSPNQPQHF. The CDR3 bases are TGTGCCAGCTCACCTCTGGACAGCCCCAATCAGCCCCAGCATTTT.

J is TRBJ2-1 and V is TRBV7-8; 8 nucleotides match TRBD2. Trimming took 4 bases from V and 6 from J; bases not matched to a gene: 5. The CDR3 sequence is 14 residues long. In germline, CDR1 is SGHVS, CDR2 FQNEAQ. The CDR3 reads CASSYGGAVNEQFF. Here the CDR3 DNA reads TGTGCCAGCAGCTACGGGGGGGCGGTCAATGAGCAGTTCTTC.

As DNA, the CDR3 is TGTGCCAGCTCACCAATAGCGGGGGGCTCCACAGATACGCAGTATTTT. As protein: CASSPIAGGSTDTQYF. The rearrangement links TRBV18 to TRBJ2-3; 10 nucleotides align to TRBD2. Germline CDR1 and CDR2: KGHSH and LQKENI. Germline trimming cut 2 bases from V and 2 bases from J; bases unmatched to any gene: 4. The CDR3 runs 16 residues.

The chain couples TRBV7-9 to TRBJ2-5; 8 bases agree with TRBD2. From germline, CDR1 is SEHNR and CDR2 FQNEAQ (reference sequence). Trimming took 11 bases from V and 6 from J; bases not matched to a gene: 11. The CDR3 runs 13 residues. As DNA, the CDR3 is TGTGCCGTCGCCGGCGGGGGGTCGCAGACCCAGTACTTC. Its protein product is CAVAGGGSQTQYF.

The V gene is TRBV7-6, the J gene TRBJ2-3, with 7 bases lining up with TRBD2. J was trimmed by 1 base and V by 0 bases; bases with no gene match: 7. In germline, CDR1 is SGHVS, CDR2 FNYEAQ. The length of the CDR3 is 17 residues. The CDR3 nucleotides read TGTGCCAGCAGCTTAGCGCTGGCGGGAGCTGGCACAGATACGCAGTATTTT. It specifies CASSLALAGAGTDTQYF.

The CDR3 DNA reads TGTGCCAGCAGCTTGAACAGGGGGTACGAGCAGTACTTC. Residues: CASSLNRGYEQYF. This rearrangement joins TRBV5-6 to TRBJ2-7, with 8 nucleotides matching TRBD1. The CDR3 has 13 amino acids. The germline V gene encodes CDR1 SGHDT and CDR2 YYEEEE. With 1 base clipped from V and 4 bases from J, the junction kept 1 base outside the gene matches.

V and J are TRBV7-2 and TRBJ1-4; 11 bases agree with TRBD1. V was pared by 5 bases and J by 5 bases, with 4 bases of the junction left unmatched. The CDR3 covers 15 residues. Per the germline V gene, CDR1 is SGHTA and CDR2 is FQGNSA. The chain's CDR3 is CASSGGTGGNEKLFF. CDR3 coding DNA: TGTGCCAGCAGCGGGGGGACAGGGGGAAATGAAAAACTGTTTTTT.

V usage is TRBV7-9 and J usage is TRBJ2-7; no definite D call. The CDR3 totals 11 residues. Per germline, CDR1 SEHNR and CDR2 FQNEAQ (reference sequence). The V end was cut by 6 bases, the J end by 5 bases, with 8 bases between. In nucleotides, the CDR3 is TGTGCCAGCAGTTCAACACACGAGCAGTACTTC. This sequence encodes CASSSTHEQYF.

This chain connects TRBV5-8 to TRBJ1-5; 11 positions match TRBD1. Germline trimming cut 4 bases from V and 3 bases from J; bases unmatched to any gene: 6. CDR1 and CDR2 (germline): SGHTS, YDEGEE. The CDR3 spans 16 residues. The CDR3 nucleotides read TGTGCCAGCAGCCCCCGGGACAGGGGGGACAATCAGCCCCAGCATTTT. Translating it yields CASSPRDRGDNQPQHF.

The V call is TRBV4-2, the J call TRBJ2-5; 9 bases match TRBD2. The CDR3 contains 17 residues. Germline CDR1 and CDR2: LGHNA and YNFKEQ. Germline trimming cut 1 base from V and 4 bases from J; bases unmatched to any gene: 10. CDR3 sequence reads: CASSQGGGLAGRETQYF. The CDR3 nucleotides read TGTGCCAGCAGCCAAGGAGGGGGGCTAGCGGGAAGAGAGACCCAGTACTTC.

CDR3 coding DNA: TGTGCCAGCACGGCGGGGCCTAGCTCCTACAATGAGCAGTTCTTC. Its protein is CASTAGPSSYNEQFF. The rearrangement links TRBV2 to TRBJ2-1, with D tentatively TRBD2 (6 bases). The V end lost 7 bases, the J end lost 0 bases, and 13 bases lay between the germline ends. Germline CDR1 is SNHLY and CDR2 is FYNNEI. The CDR3 is made up of 15 amino acids.

The chain employs TRBV19 and TRBJ2-7; perhaps TRBD2 as D (6 bases). There are 15 residues in the CDR3. The V end was cut by 4 bases, the J end by 2 bases, with 15 bases between. Germline CDR1 is LNHDA and CDR2 is SQIVND (reference sequence). CDR3 residues: CASSSGVADTYEQYF. CDR3 coding DNA: TGTGCCAGTAGTAGCGGGGTAGCTGATACCTACGAGCAGTACTTC.